This TCR beta chain was retrieved from a study of memory CD4+ T cells and cytomegalovirus serostatus. The germline V gene encodes CDR1 SGHDT and CDR2 YYEEEE. V lost 1 base and J lost 6; bases outside the gene matches: 10. The CDR3 has 16 residues. The method was immunoSEQ multiplex PCR; TCRdb's version includes in-frame clones alone and lacks a portion of them. The sample has 40,000 to 45,000 clones, approximately 82% seen once. The sort gate was single viable CD3+CD4+CD8-CD45RO+ cells for memory CD4+ T cells. Overall study results and limits: CD4+ memory repertoires contained about two fifths of the 164 reported CMV TCRbeta sequences.

This clone has just one count. Its antigen is as yet unknown. J is TRBJ2-7 and V is TRBV5-6; 10 nucleotides match TRBD1. Sequencing input: memory CD4+ T cells from blood. The receptor was derived from an adult in good health and CMV-seronegative. The CDR3: CASSLRDRGLPREQYF. In DNA form, the CDR3 reads TGTGCCAGCAGCTTGCGGGACAGGGGCCTCCCGCGCGAGCAGTACTTC. Supplemented by reference TRBV5-6 and TRBJ2-7, the full variable domain reads DAGVTQSPTHLIKTRGQQVTLRCSPKSGHDTVSWYQQALGQGPQFIFQYYEEEERQRGNFPDRFSGHQFPNYSSELNVNALLLGDSALYLCASSLRDRGLPREQYFGPGTRLTVT.